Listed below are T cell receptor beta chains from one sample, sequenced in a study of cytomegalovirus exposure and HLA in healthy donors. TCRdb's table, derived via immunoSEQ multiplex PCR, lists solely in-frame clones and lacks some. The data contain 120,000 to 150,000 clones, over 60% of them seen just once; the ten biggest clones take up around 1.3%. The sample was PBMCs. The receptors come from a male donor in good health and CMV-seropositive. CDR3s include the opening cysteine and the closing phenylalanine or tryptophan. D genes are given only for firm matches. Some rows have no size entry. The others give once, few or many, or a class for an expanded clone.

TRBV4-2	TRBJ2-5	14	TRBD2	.	TGTGCCAGCAGCCAAGTCGGGGGGGCAGAGACCCAGTACTTC	CASSQVGGAETQYF
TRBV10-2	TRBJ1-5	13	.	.	TGCGCCAGCAGGCTGTCAGGGGATCAGCCCCAGCATTTT	CASRLSGDQPQHF
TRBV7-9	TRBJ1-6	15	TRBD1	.	TGTGCCAGCAGCTCCGGACAGGAGGAAAATTCACCCCTCCACTTT	CASSSGQEENSPLHF
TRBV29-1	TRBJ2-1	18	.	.	TGCAGCGTTGAAGATTGGATAATTCGCGGGGCTGGGGCAAATGAGCAGTTCTTC	CSVEDWIIRGAGANEQFF
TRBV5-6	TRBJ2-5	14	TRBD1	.	TGTGCCAGCAGCCGTACAGGGGGCCGGGAGACCCAGTACTTC	CASSRTGGRETQYF
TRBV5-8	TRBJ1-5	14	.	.	TGTGCCAGCAGCTTGGCCCGGGTGAGGCAGCCCCAGCATTTT	CASSLARVRQPQHF
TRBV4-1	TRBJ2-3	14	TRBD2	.	TGCGCCAGCAGCCCAGCGGGGGGCACAGATACGCAGTATTTT	CASSPAGGTDTQYF
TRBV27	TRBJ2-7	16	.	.	TGTGCCAGCAGTTTATCGGGGCGGGGCTTCTCCTACGAGCAGTACTTC	CASSLSGRGFSYEQYF
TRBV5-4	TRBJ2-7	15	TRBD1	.	TGTGCCAGCAGCTTGATGGGACAGTCCACCTACGAGCAGTACTTC	CASSLMGQSTYEQYF
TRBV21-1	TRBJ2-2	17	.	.	TGTGCCAGCAGCAAAGCGAGACTAGCGGGAGTCCCCGGGGAGCTGTTTTTT	CASSKARLAGVPGELFF
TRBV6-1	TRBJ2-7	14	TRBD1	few	TGTGCCAGCCGCGCGGGACAGGGGGCTGACGAGCAGTACTTC	CASRAGQGADEQYF
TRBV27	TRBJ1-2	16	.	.	TGTGCCAGCAGTTACGACGGTTGGGGGCCATCGTATGGCTACACCTTC	CASSYDGWGPSYGYTF
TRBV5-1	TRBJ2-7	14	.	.	TGCGCCAGCAGCTTGGAAGGCAGGGTGGGCGAGCAGTACTTC	CASSLEGRVGEQYF
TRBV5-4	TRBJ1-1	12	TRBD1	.	TGTGCCAGCAGCTCCGGACAGGCTGAAGCTTTCTTT	CASSSGQAEAFF
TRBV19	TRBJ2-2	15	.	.	TGTGCCAGTAGTATAGTCTTCGGTAACACCGGGGAGCTGTTTTTT	CASSIVFGNTGELFF
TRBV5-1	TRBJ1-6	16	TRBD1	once	TGCGCCAGCAGCTCGGAGGACAGGCGAATTAATTCACCCCTCCACTTT	CASSSEDRRINSPLHF
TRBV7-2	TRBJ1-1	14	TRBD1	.	TGTGCCAGCAGCTCGACAGGGGCGAAGGCTGAAGCTTTCTTT	CASSSTGAKAEAFF
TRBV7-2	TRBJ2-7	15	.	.	TGTGCCAGCAGCTTAGTCCCAGGCGCCGACTACGAGCAGTACTTC	CASSLVPGADYEQYF
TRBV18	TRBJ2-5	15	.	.	TGTGCCAGCTCACCATCTAGAAATAGCGAAAAGACCCAGTACTTC	CASSPSRNSEKTQYF
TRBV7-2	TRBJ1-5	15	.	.	TGTGCCAGCAGCTTACTTACAGGGAGCAATCAGCCCCAGCATTTT	CASSLLTGSNQPQHF
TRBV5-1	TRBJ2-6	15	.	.	TGCGCCAGCAGCTTGGAGCTCTCTGGGGCCAACGTCCTGACTTTC	CASSLELSGANVLTF
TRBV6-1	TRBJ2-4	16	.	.	TGTGCCAGCAGTGAACTGCCAGGGGTAGCCAAAAACATTCAGTACTTC	CASSELPGVAKNIQYF
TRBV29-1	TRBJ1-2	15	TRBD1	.	TGCAGCGCCTACCCTGGACAGGGTCCCAACTATGGCTACACCTTC	CSAYPGQGPNYGYTF
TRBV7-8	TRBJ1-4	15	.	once	TGTGCCAGCAGCTACGCCGGCAGGAGGAATGAAAAACTGTTTTTT	CASSYAGRRNEKLFF
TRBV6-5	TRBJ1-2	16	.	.	TGTGCCAGCAGTTACTCGATAGTCAGGGCCAACTATGGCTACACCTTC	CASSYSIVRANYGYTF
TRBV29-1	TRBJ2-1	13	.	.	TGCAGCGTGGAAGGGGGGGCCTACAATGAGCAGTTCTTC	CSVEGGAYNEQFF
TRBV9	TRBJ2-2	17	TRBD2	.	TGTGCCAGCAGCCAAGGGCATCGCGGGAGGGGTGCCGGGGAGCTGTTTTTT	CASSQGHRGRGAGELFF
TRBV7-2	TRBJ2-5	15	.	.	TGTGCCAGCAGCTTAAGAGGTTTGGTTGAGGGGACCCAGTACTTC	CASSLRGLVEGTQYF
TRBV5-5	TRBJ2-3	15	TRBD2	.	TGTGCCAGCAGCCGCGGACTAGCGGGCACAGATACGCAGTATTTT	CASSRGLAGTDTQYF
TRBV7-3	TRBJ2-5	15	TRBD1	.	TGTGCCAGCAGCTTAGGACAGGGGGGCCAAGAGACCCAGTACTTC	CASSLGQGGQETQYF
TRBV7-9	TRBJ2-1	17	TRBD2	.	TGTGCCAGCAGCTACCTACTAGCGGGGGTTGATCGTGTTGAGCAGTTCTTC	CASSYLLAGVDRVEQFF
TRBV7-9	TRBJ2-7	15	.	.	TGTGCCAGCAGCTTAGGCGGTGGACAGACCTACGAGCAGTACTTC	CASSLGGGQTYEQYF
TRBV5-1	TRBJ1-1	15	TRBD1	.	TGCGCCAGCAGCCAGGGGACAGGGTGGATTCCTGAAGCTTTCTTT	CASSQGTGWIPEAFF
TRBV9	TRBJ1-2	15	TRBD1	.	TGTGCCAGCAGCGTAGCTAGGGACAGTGACTATGGCTACACCTTC	CASSVARDSDYGYTF
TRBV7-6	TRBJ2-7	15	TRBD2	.	TGTGCCAGCAGCCCGTTCGGGGGGGTGACCTACGAGCAGTACTTC	CASSPFGGVTYEQYF
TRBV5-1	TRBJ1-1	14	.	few	TGCGCCAGCAGCTTGAGTGGGGGGAGCACTGAAGCTTTCTTT	CASSLSGGSTEAFF
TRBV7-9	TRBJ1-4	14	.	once	TGTGCCAGCAGCCCCGGGTTTAGGAACGAAAAACTGTTTTTT	CASSPGFRNEKLFF
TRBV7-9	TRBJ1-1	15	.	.	TGTGCCAGCAGCTTATTGGGGGGAGAAAACACTGAAGCTTTCTTT	CASSLLGGENTEAFF
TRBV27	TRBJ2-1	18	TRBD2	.	TGTGCCAGCAGCGTTATGGGCGCGGGACTAGCGGTGTACAATGAGCAGTTCTTC	CASSVMGAGLAVYNEQFF
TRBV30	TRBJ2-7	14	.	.	TGTGCCTGGAGTGCTCCGAGACACGTCTACGAGCAGTACTTC	CAWSAPRHVYEQYF
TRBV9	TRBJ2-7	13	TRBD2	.	TGTGCCAGCGGGGGACTATCCCTCTACGAGCAGTACTTC	CASGGLSLYEQYF
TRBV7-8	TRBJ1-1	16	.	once	TGTGCCAGCAGATGGATGGGAGGGGTTGATTACACTGAAGCTTTCTTT	CASRWMGGVDYTEAFF
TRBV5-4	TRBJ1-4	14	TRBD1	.	TGTGCCAGCAGCTTACAGGGGGCGGTGGAAAAACTGTTTTTT	CASSLQGAVEKLFF
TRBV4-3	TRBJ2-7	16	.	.	TGCGCCAGCAGCCAAGACGTAGGGCGGGGACCCTACGAGCAGTACTTC	CASSQDVGRGPYEQYF
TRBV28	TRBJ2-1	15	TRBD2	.	TGTGCCAGCAGTTTCAGCGGCGGGAGGCCCTATGAGCAGTTCTTC	CASSFSGGRPYEQFF